What follows are 6 T cell receptor beta chains derived from one specimen sequenced in a study of control samples from healthy donors and cancer patients. Data came from immunoSEQ multiplex PCR; TCRdb stores just in-frame clones and leaves some out. Of 65,000 to 80,000 clones listed, approximately 91% are singletons. The sequenced sample consisted of PBMCs. These receptors were collected from a woman aged 50 to 60 with colorectal cancer.

The rearrangement uses TRBV24-1 and TRBJ2-7; D is perhaps TRBD1 or TRBD2 (5 bases each). The V end lost 0 bases, the J end lost 4 bases, and 12 bases lay between the germline ends. Germline values: CDR1 KGHDR, CDR2 SFDVKD. This CDR3 is built from 15 residues. CDR3 amino acids: CATSDLRGAGYEQYV. Here the CDR3 DNA reads TGTGCCACCAGTGATTTGCGAGGGGCTGGGTACGAGCAGTACGTC.

This chain uses TRBV10-2 with TRBJ1-6; 8 positions agree with TRBD1. CDR1 is WSHSY and CDR2 is SAAADI in the germline V gene. J lost 7 bases, V lost 8 bases, and 7 bases had no gene match. The CDR3 is 14 residues long. The CDR3 sequence: CASAGQGRNSPLHF. As DNA, the CDR3 is TGCGCCAGCGCCGGACAGGGCCGAAATTCACCCCTCCACTTT.

This chain links TRBV6-5 with TRBJ1-2, with TRBD1 matching 8 bases. Germline V gene lookup returns CDR1 MNHEY and CDR2 SVGAGI. The V segment lost 6 bases and the J segment 2 bases; nucleotides outside the gene matches: 8. The CDR3 totals 15 residues. The CDR3: CASSGWTGTNYGYTF. CDR3 DNA sequence: TGTGCCAGCAGCGGTTGGACAGGGACAAACTATGGCTACACCTTC.

CDR3 DNA sequence: TGTGCCAGTACCCTCCGGGGACTCCACACAGATACGCAGTATTTT. Its protein product is CASTLRGLHTDTQYF. The chain recombines TRBV19 with TRBJ2-3; a possible D gene is TRBD2 (6 bases). The CDR3 has 15 amino acids. Germline values: CDR1 LNHDA, CDR2 SQIVND (reference sequence). V was pared by 7 bases and J by 2 bases, with 16 bases between.

This chain joins TRBV6-2 or TRBV6-3 and TRBJ2-1; no definite D call. V was trimmed by 3 bases and J by 10 bases, leaving 7 bases between them. CDR1 MNHEY and CDR2 SVGEGT come from the germline V gene. The CDR3 runs to 11 residues. This chain's CDR3 is CASSYRAEQFF. DNA for the CDR3: TGTGCCAGCAGTTATCGGGCAGAGCAGTTCTTC.

The V gene is TRBV28, the J gene TRBJ1-1, with TRBD1 identical over 9 bases. Germline CDR1 and CDR2: MDHEN and SYDVKM. There are 15 residues in the CDR3. With 5 bases clipped from V and 1 base from J, the junction kept 5 bases outside the gene matches. For the CDR3, the DNA is TGTGCCAGCAGTACAGGGGGCGGGGAGAACACTGAAGCTTTCTTT. As protein: CASSTGGGENTEAFF.